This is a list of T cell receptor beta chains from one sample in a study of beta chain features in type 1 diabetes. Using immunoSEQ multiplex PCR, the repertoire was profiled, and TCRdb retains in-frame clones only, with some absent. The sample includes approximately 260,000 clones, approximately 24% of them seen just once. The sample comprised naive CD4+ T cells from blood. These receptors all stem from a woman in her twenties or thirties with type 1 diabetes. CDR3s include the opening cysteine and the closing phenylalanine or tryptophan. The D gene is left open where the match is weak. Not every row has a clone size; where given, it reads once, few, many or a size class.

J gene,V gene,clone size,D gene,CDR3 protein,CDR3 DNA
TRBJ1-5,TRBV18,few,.,CASSPAGDWEPQHF,TGTGCCAGCTCACCAGCGGGGGACTGGGAGCCCCAGCATTTT
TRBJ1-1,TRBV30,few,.,CAWRRRATEAFF,TGTGCCTGGAGGCGCAGGGCCACTGAAGCTTTCTTT
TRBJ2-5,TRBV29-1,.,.,CSVSSGEETQYF,TGCAGCGTCTCCTCGGGGGAAGAGACCCAGTACTTC
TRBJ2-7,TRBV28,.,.,CASRSDTTYEQYF,TGTGCCAGCAGGTCGGACACTACCTACGAGCAGTACTTC
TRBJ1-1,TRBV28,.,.,CASKPGVLRLNTEAFF,TGTGCCAGTAAGCCGGGGGTTCTCCGACTGAACACTGAAGCTTTCTTT
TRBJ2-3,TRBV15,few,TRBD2,CATSRPVGTREGDTQYF,TGTGCCACCAGCAGACCTGTAGGGACTAGAGAAGGGGATACGCAGTATTTT
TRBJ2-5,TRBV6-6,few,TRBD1,CASRGDSQETQYF,TGTGCCAGCAGGGGGGACAGCCAAGAGACCCAGTACTTC
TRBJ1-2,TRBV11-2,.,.,CASSLVVSYGYTF,TGTGCCAGCAGCTTAGTCGTATCCTATGGCTACACCTTC
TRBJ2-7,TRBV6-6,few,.,CASSYRGIHEQYF,TGTGCCAGCAGTTACAGGGGAATCCACGAGCAGTACTTC
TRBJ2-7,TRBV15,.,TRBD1,CATSRRQGSYEQYF,TGTGCCACCAGCAGGCGACAGGGAAGCTACGAGCAGTACTTC
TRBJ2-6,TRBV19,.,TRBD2,CASQIGGFGANVLTF,TGTGCCAGTCAAATCGGGGGGTTTGGGGCCAACGTCCTGACTTTC
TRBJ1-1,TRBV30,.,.,CAWGPNTEAFF,TGTGCCTGGGGCCCGAACACTGAAGCTTTCTTT
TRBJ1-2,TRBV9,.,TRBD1,CASSYRTGDRGYGYTF,TGTGCCAGCAGCTACCGGACAGGGGATCGGGGCTATGGCTACACCTTC
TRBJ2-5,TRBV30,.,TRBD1,CAWSVAGGETQYF,TGTGCCTGGAGTGTGGCAGGGGGAGAGACCCAGTACTTC
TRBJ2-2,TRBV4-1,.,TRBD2,CASSSGSNTGELFF,TGCGCCAGCTCTAGCGGGAGTAACACCGGGGAGCTGTTTTTT
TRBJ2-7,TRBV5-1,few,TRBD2,CASSRSSGSTDEQYF,TGCGCCAGCAGTCGTTCTAGCGGGAGTACCGACGAGCAGTACTTC
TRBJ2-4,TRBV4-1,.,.,CASSLLAGHRNAKNIQYF,TGCGCCAGCAGCCTCTTGGCTGGGCATCGAAATGCCAAAAACATTCAGTACTTC
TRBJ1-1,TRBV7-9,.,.,CASSPKGDTEAFF,TGTGCCAGCAGCCCGAAGGGGGACACTGAAGCTTTCTTT
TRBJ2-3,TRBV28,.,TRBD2,CASSSPTSGSSTDTQYF,TGTGCCAGCAGTTCGCCGACTAGCGGGAGTAGCACAGATACGCAGTATTTT
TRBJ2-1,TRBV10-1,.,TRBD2,CASSESGGLADSSYNEQFF,TGCGCCAGCAGTGAGTCCGGGGGACTAGCGGATTCCTCCTACAATGAGCAGTTCTTC
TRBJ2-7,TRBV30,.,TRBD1,CAWGTGEGEQYF,TGTGCCTGGGGGACAGGGGAGGGTGAGCAGTACTTC
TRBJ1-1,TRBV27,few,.,CASSEGVRADTEAFF,TGTGCCAGCAGTGAGGGTGTTCGGGCGGACACTGAAGCTTTCTTT
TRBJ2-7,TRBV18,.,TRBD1,CASSPGDRTSGQYF,TGTGCCAGCTCACCGGGGGACAGGACGTCCGGGCAGTACTTC
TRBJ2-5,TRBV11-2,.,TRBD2,CASSSFSGRAVETQYF,TGTGCCAGCAGCTCCTTTAGCGGGAGGGCCGTGGAGACCCAGTACTTC